The present TCR beta chain was sequenced within a study of blood T cell repertoires in COVID-19. Overall study context: Two negative PCRs, clearance, or symptom resolution had been documented for recovered Cohort 3 donors.

Allocation to cohorts depended on clinical history reported by the participants. The repertoire was sequenced with immunoSEQ multiplex PCR; TCRdb's copy has only in-frame clones and lacks some. The table lists over 250,000 clones, about 88% of them singletons. This CDR3 contains 13 residues. Germline CDR1 KGHDR, CDR2 SFDVKD. V was pared by 9 bases and J by 1 base, with 11 bases between. This TCR was recovered from a woman in her fifties or sixties in a cohort exposed to, infected with or recovered from COVID-19 (not recorded which). J is TRBJ2-5 and V is TRBV24-1, with a tentative D call TRBD2 (5 bases). The material sequenced was PBMCs or T cells enriched from blood (not recorded which). For the CDR3, the DNA is TGTGCCACCCAACCCCGGGGCCAAGAGACCCAGTACTTC. Its translation: CATQPRGQETQYF.